This TCR beta chain is from a study of human T cells and chemical hapten exposure. General study points: DPC sensitization left the count of TCRs above 1 in 1000 unchanged. Expanded TCRs made up significantly more big CDR3 similarity clusters than controls did.

This clonotype was seen more than once but under ten times. As yet, its antigen is unknown. TCRdb re-derived calls from the RACE reads in MiXCR, one entry per CDR3 protein. The sample holds around 250,000 distinct CDR3 sequences, 7.5% to 9% seen once. The time point: pre-sensitization, week 0. As for treatment: therapeutic diphenylcyclopropenone sensitization with weekly scalp DPC. V dropped 0 bases and J dropped 1 base, with 11 bases sitting between them. The CDR3 extends over 15 amino acids. Germline lookup yields CDR1 SQVTM and CDR2 ANQGSEA. The chain has TRBV29-1 and TRBJ2-3, with D maybe TRBD2 (6 bases). This sequence originates from a woman aged 35 to 49 with alopecia areata. Some clones in this sample may be carry-over from other donors' samples. Sequencing was performed on whole blood, taken in connection with sensitization to the hapten diphenylcyclopropenone (DPC). Here the CDR3 reads CSVEDTASGTDTQYF. DNA of the CDR3: TGCAGCGTTGAAGATACGGCTAGCGGCACAGATACGCAGTATTTT.